These 15 T cell receptor beta chains were sequenced from one sample in a study of blood T cell repertoires in COVID-19. Method: immunoSEQ multiplex PCR; TCRdb's copy keeps in-frame clones and lacks some. This table has tens of thousands of clones, more than 75% appearing once. Sequencing was performed on peripheral blood. The receptors were sampled from a woman in her sixties or seventies with acute or convalescent COVID-19.

The chain couples TRBV28 to TRBJ1-5; 7 nucleotides agree with TRBD1. The V and J ends lost 6 bases and 0 bases, in that order; junction bases with no gene match: 5. Germline loops: CDR1 MDHEN, CDR2 SYDVKM. This CDR3 is built from 15 residues. As DNA, the CDR3 is TGTGCCAGCAGGCGGACAGGCTATAGCAATCAGCCCCAGCATTTT. This codes for CASRRTGYSNQPQHF.

The count of this clone is one. The chain has TRBV5-5 and TRBJ2-3; 9 nucleotides align to TRBD2. This CDR3 has 14 amino acids. V was clipped by 6 bases and J by 5 bases; unmatched bases: 7. CDR1 SGHKS and CDR2 YYEKEE come from the germline V gene (reference sequence). Here the CDR3 DNA reads TGTGCCAGCACCCAGCGAGCGGGGGGAGATACGCAGTATTTT. Amino acids: CASTQRAGGDTQYF.

V is TRBV10-3 and J is TRBJ2-7; TRBD1 matches at 7 bases. The V gene's germline CDR1 is ENHRY and CDR2 SYGVKD. The junction had 2 bases not matched to a gene; V was cut back by 2 bases and J by 7 bases. This CDR3 comprises 12 residues. The CDR3 loop reads CAISETGEEQYF. The CDR3 DNA reads TGTGCCATCAGTGAGACAGGGGAAGAGCAGTACTTC.

The J gene is TRBJ2-1, the V gene TRBV7-2, with TRBD2 as a possible D gene (7 bases). CDR1 is SGHTA, CDR2 FQGNSA, per germline. The CDR3 is made up of 14 amino acids. V was shortened by 8 bases and J by 6 bases, with 17 bases between the two germline ends. DNA of the CDR3: TGTGCCAGCTTCCCCTGGGAGGGGGGCAATGAGCAGTTCTTC. It encodes CASFPWEGGNEQFF.

The chain joins TRBV7-3 to TRBJ2-1, with 10 nucleotides matching TRBD2. The CDR3 is made up of 15 amino acids. The trim removed 1 base at V and 8 bases at J, leaving 5 bases unmatched. CDR1 is SGHTA and CDR2 is FQGTGA in the germline V gene. The CDR3 sequence: CASSLRTSGVDEQFF. In DNA, the CDR3 is TGTGCCAGCAGCTTAAGAACTAGCGGGGTTGATGAGCAGTTCTTC.

This chain links TRBV7-9 with TRBJ2-7, with D possibly being TRBD2 (6 bases). CDR3 length equals 11 residues. Germline CDR1 SEHNR, CDR2 FQNEAQ (reference sequence). CDR3 sequence reads: CASGSYYEQYF. Written as DNA, the CDR3 is TGTGCTAGCGGTAGTTACTACGAGCAGTACTTC. Based on the CDR3 plus reference TRBV7-9 and TRBJ2-7, the full variable domain is DTGVSQNPRHKITKRGQNVTFRCDPISEHNRLYWYRQTLGQGPEFLTYFQNEAQLEKSRLLSDRFSAERPKGSFSTLEIQRTEQGDSAMYLCASGSYYEQYFGPGTRLTVT.

J is TRBJ1-1 and V is TRBV2; possibly TRBD1 for D (6 bases). Germline lookup yields CDR1 SNHLY and CDR2 FYNNEI. The CDR3 length is 12 residues. Trimming stripped 6 bases from V and 9 bases from J, with 14 bases between. The CDR3 is CASSGQPGQAFF. CDR3 DNA sequence: TGTGCCAGCAGCGGACAGCCTGGCCAAGCTTTCTTT.

The chain recombines TRBV7-9 with TRBJ2-1, with 12 bases fitting TRBD1. The CDR3 has 15 residues. Trimming at V came to 1 base and at J to 7 bases, leaving 2 bases not matched to a gene. Germline V CDR1 and CDR2: SEHNR, FQNEAQ (reference sequence). CDR3 amino acids: CASSLGDRGQNEQFF. In nucleotides, the CDR3 is TGTGCCAGCAGCTTAGGGGACAGGGGGCAGAATGAGCAGTTCTTC. The full variable domain, completed using reference TRBV7-9 and TRBJ2-1, is DTGVSQNPRHKITKRGQNVTFRCDPISEHNRLYWYRQTLGQGPEFLTYFQNEAQLEKSRLLSDRFSAERPKGSFSTLEIQRTEQGDSAMYLCASSLGDRGQNEQFFGPGTRLTVL.

The chain couples TRBV6-1 to TRBJ2-7; 9 nucleotides line up with TRBD1. The germline V gene has CDR1 MNHNS and CDR2 SASEGT. Trimming at V came to 3 bases and at J to 0 bases, leaving 3 bases not matched to a gene. CDR3 length: 15 amino acids. Here the CDR3 reads CASSDPDRGSYEQYF. In DNA, the CDR3 is TGTGCCAGCAGTGACCCGGACAGGGGCTCCTACGAGCAGTACTTC.

The chain couples TRBV2 to TRBJ2-5; TRBD2 is a possible D gene (6 bases). Per germline, CDR1 SNHLY and CDR2 FYNNEI. CDR3 length equals 14 residues. Trimming removed 3 bases from V and 4 bases from J, with 12 bases in between. CDR3 sequence reads: CASSDLVGGETQYF. The CDR3 DNA follows: TGTGCCAGCAGTGACCTAGTGGGGGGAGAGACCCAGTACTTC.

This clone was seen only once. The chain uses TRBV5-1 and TRBJ2-3, with TRBD1 matching 8 bases. CDR3 size: 14 residues. Germline V CDR1 and CDR2: SGHRS, YFSETQ. V shed 4 bases and J 9 bases; nucleotides not matched to a gene: 10. The CDR3 coding sequence is TGCGCCAGCAGCCTTGGACAGGGTCCGTCCACGCAGTATTTT. Its protein is CASSLGQGPSTQYF.

This chain links TRBV6-5 with TRBJ2-1; D is perhaps TRBD2 (5 bases). This CDR3 region has 12 residues. Trimming took 7 bases from V and 12 from J, leaving 16 bases between them. Germline CDR1 reads MNHEY; CDR2 reads SVGAGI. Written as DNA, the CDR3 is TGTGCCAGCAACGCCCCGTTGGGGAGGCAGTTCTTC. This gives the protein CASNAPLGRQFF.

The rearrangement uses TRBV7-8 and TRBJ2-1, with D possibly TRBD2 on 5 matching bases. The germline V gene encodes CDR1 SGHVS and CDR2 FQNEAQ. The CDR3 has 14 residues. Trimming took off 1 base at V and 6 bases at J, with 10 bases between the two ends. CDR3: CASSLGLAGNEQFF. CDR3 sequence (DNA): TGTGCCAGCAGCTTAGGTCTAGCCGGCAATGAGCAGTTCTTC.

This chain connects TRBV27 to TRBJ1-2; the D gene is possibly TRBD1 (5 bases). CDR3 length equals 14 residues. Germline V gives CDR1 MNHEY, CDR2 SMNVEV (reference sequence). Trimming left V 4 bases short and J 4 bases short, with 13 bases between. CDR3: CASSSRQLGYGYTF. As DNA, the CDR3 is TGTGCCAGCAGTTCGCGACAGCTCGGCTATGGCTACACCTTC.

The rearrangement joins TRBV7-8 to TRBJ1-1; D call uncertain. The CDR3 extends over 14 amino acids. The V gene lost 1 base and the J gene lost 0 bases, with 6 bases spanning the gap. The V gene's germline CDR1 is SGHVS and CDR2 FQNEAQ. CDR3 bases: TGTGCCAGCAGCTTAGTAGCACTGAACACTGAAGCTTTCTTT. It yields the protein CASSLVALNTEAFF.